Listed below are T cell receptor beta chains from one sample, sequenced in a study of CD8 T cells in Susac syndrome. TCRdb redid the calling of the immunoSEQ multiplex PCR reads with MiXCR, one entry per CDR3 protein. The sample contains 300,000 to 350,000 distinct CDR3 sequences, 90% to 95% of which appear only once. Specimen: CD4+ T cells from PBMCs. These receptors were collected from a human donor with multiple sclerosis. The CDR3 runs from the conserved cysteine through the conserved F or W. The D gene is left open where the match is weak. Expanded clones get a size class; other rows say once, few or many, or leave the size out.

>TRBJ2-3|TRBV18|-|-
TGTGCCAGCTCACCACCCCCGGGTTATCCAGCAGATACGCAGTATTTT
CASSPPPGYPADTQYF
>TRBJ2-1|TRBV11-2|TRBD2|few
TGTGCCAGCAGCTTATCGGGGGGGTACAATGAGCAGTTCTTC
CASSLSGGYNEQFF
>TRBJ2-1|TRBV6-1|-|-
TGTGCCAGCAGAAACCTCGGGAGAGGGAATGAGCAGTTCTTC
CASRNLGRGNEQFF
>TRBJ2-2|TRBV7-2|TRBD2|-
TGTGCCAGCAGCTTAGTAGCGGGAAACGGGGAGCTGTTTTTT
CASSLVAGNGELFF
>TRBJ2-1|TRBV6-2/TRBV6-3|TRBD1|-
TGTGCCAGCAGTAGGGACAGCGGCGCTAATGAGCAGTTCTTC
CASSRDSGANEQFF
>TRBJ2-2|TRBV15|TRBD2|-
TGTGCCACCAGCAGAGTCAACGCGGGGGGGAACACCGGGGAGCTGTTTTTT
CATSRVNAGGNTGELFF
>TRBJ1-2|TRBV12-3/TRBV12-4|-|-
TGTGCCAGCAGTTGGGTGCGTGGCTACACCTTC
CASSWVRGYTF
>TRBJ1-1|TRBV18|-|-
TGTGCCAGCTCACCGCTGCTGAACACTGAAGCTTTCTTT
CASSPLLNTEAFF
>TRBJ2-1|TRBV5-5|TRBD2|-
TGTGCCAGCAGCGGACTAGCGGGAGCGGGCAATGAGCAGTTCTTC
CASSGLAGAGNEQFF
>TRBJ1-3|TRBV12-3/TRBV12-4|TRBD1|-
TGTGCCAGCAGTTTAGCCGGGACAGGGGCTGGAAACACCATATATTTT
CASSLAGTGAGNTIYF
>TRBJ1-3|TRBV5-6|-|-
TGTGCCAGCAGCCTACGACCGGGGCCTGGAAACACCATATATTTT
CASSLRPGPGNTIYF
>TRBJ2-2|TRBV3-1|-|-
TGTGCCAGCAGCCGGACCGGGGAGCTGTTTTTT
CASSRTGELFF
>TRBJ2-2|TRBV18|-|-
TGTGCCAGCTCCAAGGGGAACACCGGGGAGCTGTTTTTT
CASSKGNTGELFF
>TRBJ2-7|TRBV21-1|-|-
TGTGCCAGCGGGGCCCCCTACGAGCAGTACTTC
CASGAPYEQYF
>TRBJ2-1|TRBV29-1|-|-
TGCAGTACAAGGGGGATTCGGCACAATGAGCAGTTCTTC
CSTRGIRHNEQFF
>TRBJ1-1|TRBV7-9|TRBD1|-
TGTGCCAGCAGCTTTGGTGACAGGGCGCGAACTGAAGCTTTCTTT
CASSFGDRARTEAFF
>TRBJ2-4|TRBV7-9|TRBD2|once
TGTGCCAGCAGCCTGACTAGCGGGAGAAGTGACATTCAGTACTTC
CASSLTSGRSDIQYF
>TRBJ1-3|TRBV7-9|-|-
TGTGCCAGCAGCCCCCCGCGGGGGGCTGGAAACACCATATATTTT
CASSPPRGAGNTIYF
>TRBJ2-3|TRBV11-2|TRBD2|-
TGTGCCAGCAGCTTAAGCTGGGGACTAGCGGGAGGTACTCTTGGGACAGATACGCAGTATTTT
CASSLSWGLAGGTLGTDTQYF
>TRBJ2-5|TRBV12-3/TRBV12-4|-|-
TGTGCCAGCAGTTTTGGGACGCCAAAAGAGACCCAGTACTTC
CASSFGTPKETQYF
>TRBJ2-3|TRBV20-1|-|-
TGCAGTGCTAGGTGGCAGGTCCCAGATACGCAGTATTTT
CSARWQVPDTQYF
>TRBJ2-7|TRBV4-1|-|-
TGCGCCAGCAGCCCCTCCGGGACGGGACAACTCTACGAGCAGTACTTC
CASSPSGTGQLYEQYF
>TRBJ2-3|TRBV7-2|-|-
TGTGCCAGCAGCTTAAGAGGGGGTTCCTACACAGATACGCAGTATTTT
CASSLRGGSYTDTQYF
>TRBJ1-1|TRBV20-1|-|-
TGCAGTGTAACATCAGGGGCCGGGGGTACTGAAGCTTTCTTT
CSVTSGAGGTEAFF
>TRBJ1-2|TRBV20-1|-|-
TGCAGTGCTACCCAGGGGCCTAGTGGCTACACCTTC
CSATQGPSGYTF
>TRBJ1-2|TRBV4-3|-|-
TGCGCCAGCAGCCAAGGTCATTCAGGGCAGAGAACGGGTGGCTACACCTTC
CASSQGHSGQRTGGYTF
>TRBJ1-1|TRBV30|-|-
TGTGCCTGGAGTGTAAGGGGGGCTGAAGCTTTCTTT
CAWSVRGAEAFF
>TRBJ1-1|TRBV6-2/TRBV6-3|-|once
TGTGCCAGCATCGGGCAGGGGAAGACTGAAGCTTTCTTT
CASIGQGKTEAFF
>TRBJ1-1|TRBV3-1|TRBD1|-
TGTGCCAGCAGCCTGGAGAAAGGACAGGGGTCTGCTGAAGCTTTCTTT
CASSLEKGQGSAEAFF
>TRBJ2-4|TRBV29-1|-|-
TGCAGCGCTGGGGGCTGGGGGGGCGCAGGTTCCAAAAACATTCAGTACTTC
CSAGGWGGAGSKNIQYF
>TRBJ2-5|TRBV20-1|-|-
TGCAGTGCTACGATAAGCAGGGTTGGGACCCAGTACTTC
CSATISRVGTQYF
>TRBJ1-4|TRBV7-9|TRBD1|-
TGTGCCAGCAGGACTACAGGGGCTGGTAATGAAAAACTGTTTTTT
CASRTTGAGNEKLFF
>TRBJ2-2|TRBV5-1|TRBD1|-
TGCGCCAGCACCGACAGGGGGAACACCGGGGAGCTGTTTTTT
CASTDRGNTGELFF
>TRBJ2-7|TRBV6-2/TRBV6-3|TRBD2|-
TGTGCCAGCAACTCCGCTGGTAGCGGGAGCCAGCAGTACTTC
CASNSAGSGSQQYF
>TRBJ2-1|TRBV23-1|-|-
TGCGCCAGCAGTCAAGGCAGGGTGAGAGCAGAGCAGTTCTTC
CASSQGRVRAEQFF
>TRBJ2-6|TRBV7-2|-|-
TGTGCCAGCAGGGCGCAACCCTCTGGGGCCAACGTCCTGACTTTC
CASRAQPSGANVLTF
>TRBJ2-7|TRBV20-1|-|-
TGCAGTGCTCCTGTAGAGGCCGACGAGCAGTACTTC
CSAPVEADEQYF
>TRBJ2-1|TRBV5-1|TRBD2|-
TGCGCCAGCAGCTTGGGGCTAGCGGGGGGCCATGAGCAGTTCTTC
CASSLGLAGGHEQFF
>TRBJ1-1|TRBV19|-|-
TGTGCCAGTAGTCTACAGCACGGGTGGACTGAAGCTTTCTTT
CASSLQHGWTEAFF
>TRBJ2-5|TRBV30|-|-
TGTGCCTGGAATCTTTTTCTTGCCGAAGAGACCCAGTACTTC
CAWNLFLAEETQYF
>TRBJ2-5|TRBV20-1|TRBD2|-
TGCAGTGCTAGGTTGAATCGGCGGGAGAGCGAGACCCAGTACTTC
CSARLNRRESETQYF
>TRBJ2-3|TRBV20-1|-|-
TGCAGTGCTAGTGGCCCAACGTGGGGCGCGCAGTATTTT
CSASGPTWGAQYF
>TRBJ1-2|TRBV7-8|-|once
TGTGCCAGCAGCGATAGAATTAACTATGGCTACACCTTC
CASSDRINYGYTF
>TRBJ2-5|TRBV7-9|-|-
TGTGCCAGCAGCTTACGCGGCCCCTTGGCAGAGACCCAGTACTTC
CASSLRGPLAETQYF
>TRBJ1-5|TRBV7-8|-|-
TGTGCCAGCAGCCCAGAGATGGCTAGCAATCAGCCCCAGCATTTT
CASSPEMASNQPQHF
>TRBJ2-1|TRBV12-3/TRBV12-4|TRBD2|-
TGTGCCAGCAGCCCCCGGACTAGATCGGGCAATGAGCAGTTCTTC
CASSPRTRSGNEQFF
>TRBJ2-7|TRBV3-1|-|-
TGTGCCAGCAGCCGGGGCAGGGACGAATTATACTCCTACGAGCAGTACTTC
CASSRGRDELYSYEQYF
>TRBJ1-3|TRBV12-3/TRBV12-4|-|once
TGTGCCAGCAGTTTCCTAGGGTACACGAGCTCTGGAAACACCATATATTTT
CASSFLGYTSSGNTIYF